The 4 T cell receptor beta chains below were found in one sample sequenced in a study of Ad26.COV2.S vaccination and SARS-CoV-2 variants. Sequencing was performed with immunoSEQ multiplex PCR; in TCRdb, only in-frame clones are kept and a portion is missing. Counted here are fewer than 400,000 clones, just under 85% occurring once; the ten biggest clones make up under 2.5%. Described treatment: approximately 18 received Ad26.COV2.S at low or high dose, single or two shots; 5 received placebo; per-sample allocation not given. Each sample was drawn 63 days after the first injection (of vaccine or placebo). Sequenced material: peripheral blood, taken in a trial of Ad26.COV2.S vaccine versus placebo. These receptors came from a person aged 18-65 years who received the Ad26.COV2.S COVID-19 vaccine or a placebo.

The gene calls are TRBV19 and TRBJ1-1; D uncertain. This CDR3 is 13 amino acids long. Germline V gene sequence: CDR1 LNHDA, CDR2 SQIVND (reference sequence). Trimming took off 5 bases at V and 1 base at J, with 8 bases between the two ends. This CDR3 is CASSVQKNTEAFF. The CDR3 DNA reads as TGTGCCAGTAGTGTCCAGAAGAACACTGAAGCTTTCTTT.

The chain uses TRBV5-1 and TRBJ1-6; possibly TRBD1 for D (6 bases). This CDR3 is built from 16 residues. The ends were cut back, 4 bases at V and 2 bases at J, with 13 bases in the middle. In germline, CDR1 is SGHRS, CDR2 YFSETQ. CDR3: CASSLQGSAYNSPLHF. CDR3 nucleotide sequence: TGCGCCAGCAGCCTACAGGGTTCTGCCTATAATTCACCCCTCCACTTT.

This clone appeared many times. V and J are TRBV9 and TRBJ1-3, with TRBD1 as a possible D gene (5 bases). Looked up from germline, CDR1 is SGDLS and CDR2 is YYNGEE. The CDR3 runs to 16 residues. Trimming took off 3 bases at V and 2 bases at J, with 15 bases between the two ends. As DNA, the CDR3 is TGTGCCAGCAGCGGCGGAAATGCAGGGCCTGGAAACACCATATATTTT. Translation: CASSGGNAGPGNTIYF.

The chain recombines TRBV5-6 with TRBJ1-3; D is unresolved. This CDR3 is built from 12 residues. Germline CDR1 reads SGHDT; CDR2 reads YYEEEE. The V end lost 4 bases, the J end lost 4 bases, and 6 bases lay between the germline ends. For the CDR3, the DNA is TGTGCCAGCAGCCGCCACGGAAACACCATATATTTT. This encodes CASSRHGNTIYF.